A selection of T cell receptor beta chains follows, all from one sample in a study of CD8 T cells in Susac syndrome. TCRdb fed the immunoSEQ multiplex PCR reads into MiXCR, producing one record per CDR3 protein. The data hold approximately 160,000 distinct CDR3 sequences, with approximately 95% observed a single time. What was sequenced was CD4+ T cells from PBMCs. The receptor source for this set is a human donor with multiple sclerosis. Both conserved end residues are part of each CDR3. The D gene is left open where the match is weak. Some rows mark clone size as missing; the rest say once, few, many or name a class of expanded clone.

d_call	v_call	clone_size	j_call	cdr3_nt	cdr3_aa
TRBD2	TRBV5-1	NA	TRBJ2-1	TGCGCCAGCAGCCGGACTAGCGGGAGAAGCTACAATGAGCAGTTCTTC	CASSRTSGRSYNEQFF
NA	TRBV19	NA	TRBJ2-6	TGTGCCAGTAGTCACGACAGAGCTGGGGCCAACGTCCTGACTTTC	CASSHDRAGANVLTF
NA	TRBV30	NA	TRBJ1-1	TGTGCCTGGAGTGTAGTCTCAGCTTTCTTT	CAWSVVSAFF
NA	TRBV27	once	TRBJ1-1	TGTGCCAGCAGTTTTTCCCAGGGTAAAGCTTTCTTT	CASSFSQGKAFF
TRBD1	TRBV15	NA	TRBJ2-7	TGTGCCACCAGCAGAGAACCCCAGGGGGCGCGGGAGCAGTACTTC	CATSREPQGAREQYF
TRBD2	TRBV10-3	NA	TRBJ2-1	TGTGCCATCAGTGGAGGATTCGGACTAGCCTCGTATGAGCAGTTCTTC	CAISGGFGLASYEQFF
NA	TRBV20-1	NA	TRBJ2-4	TGCAGTGCCTGGGACATCATCACCCCCAAAACCATTCAGTACTTC	CSAWDIITPKTIQYF
NA	TRBV5-1	NA	TRBJ2-2	TGCGCCAGCAGCTTGGCAGACAGGAGATCGAACACCGGGGAGCTGTTTTTT	CASSLADRRSNTGELFF
NA	TRBV5-1	NA	TRBJ1-1	TGCGCCAGCAGCTTCGGCCATCGGGTCGCTGAAGCTTTCTTT	CASSFGHRVAEAFF
TRBD2	TRBV6-5	NA	TRBJ2-7	TGTGCCAGCTCTAGCGGGGTAACCTACGAGCAGTACTTC	CASSSGVTYEQYF
TRBD1	TRBV3-1	NA	TRBJ2-2	TGTGCCAGCAGCCGGCCGGGACAGGGGGACACCGGGGAGCTGTTTTTT	CASSRPGQGDTGELFF
NA	TRBV29-1	NA	TRBJ1-2	TGCAGCGTTGTTCCCACCCTACCCCGGCCCAATGGCTACACCTTC	CSVVPTLPRPNGYTF
TRBD1	TRBV2	NA	TRBJ1-5	TGTGCCAGCACCCGGGGACAGACGACCAATCAGCCCCAGCATTTT	CASTRGQTTNQPQHF
NA	TRBV5-1	NA	TRBJ1-1	TGCGCCAGCAGCTTGCGGCCTTCAGGAACTGAAGCTTTCTTT	CASSLRPSGTEAFF
NA	TRBV28	NA	TRBJ2-2	TGTGCCAGCAGTTTATGGGCCCCGGCGGACACCGGGGAGCTGTTTTTT	CASSLWAPADTGELFF
NA	TRBV28	NA	TRBJ1-1	TGTGCCAGCACTCGGGCTGAGGACACTGAAGCTTTCTTT	CASTRAEDTEAFF
TRBD1	TRBV4-2	NA	TRBJ1-1	TGTGCCAGCAGCCATGCCACCGACAGGGGGGTCACTGAAGCTTTCTTT	CASSHATDRGVTEAFF
NA	TRBV9	NA	TRBJ1-3	TGTGCCAGCAGCATTACAGGGATCTCTGGAAACACCATATATTTT	CASSITGISGNTIYF
TRBD2	TRBV7-3	NA	TRBJ2-3	TGTGCCAGCAGCTCTCGGACTAGCGGGGGGGCAAATACGCAGTATTTT	CASSSRTSGGANTQYF
NA	TRBV6-5	NA	TRBJ1-1	TGTGCCAGCAGTTACGAACAAACAGCTTTCTTT	CASSYEQTAFF
TRBD2	TRBV7-2	NA	TRBJ2-7	TGTGCCAGCAGCTTTCCTAGCGGGATCCCTGGAGAGCAGTACTTC	CASSFPSGIPGEQYF
NA	TRBV18	NA	TRBJ2-6	TGTGCCAGCTCACCAGGCTCGGATTCTGGGGCCAACGTCCTGACTTTC	CASSPGSDSGANVLTF
NA	TRBV10-3	NA	TRBJ2-3	TGTGCCATCAGGCGGGGAGGAGCGGCCACAGATACGCAGTATTTT	CAIRRGGAATDTQYF
TRBD1	TRBV5-6	NA	TRBJ1-2	TGTGCCAGCAGCTTGGGAACAGGGGGGGCCGGCGGCTACACCTTC	CASSLGTGGAGGYTF
TRBD2	TRBV2	once	TRBJ2-1	TGTGCCAGCACTACAGGACTAGCGGGTAACAATGAGCAGTTCTTC	CASTTGLAGNNEQFF
NA	TRBV20-1	NA	TRBJ2-3	TGCAGTGCTAGTTGGGGGGATACGCAGTATTTT	CSASWGDTQYF
NA	TRBV7-2	NA	TRBJ2-1	TGTGCCAGCAGCTCCGAGAGCGGTCGCAACAACAATGAGCAGTTCTTC	CASSSESGRNNNEQFF
TRBD1	TRBV18	once	TRBJ1-1	TGTGCCAGCTCACCTACCAGGGGGAAGGAAGCTTTCTTT	CASSPTRGKEAFF
NA	TRBV30	NA	TRBJ1-3	TGTGCCTGTACAGAGGTTGGAAACACCATATATTTT	CACTEVGNTIYF
NA	TRBV7-2	NA	TRBJ2-1	TGTGCCAGCAGAAGTAGGGGGAATGAGCAGTTCTTC	CASRSRGNEQFF
NA	TRBV9	once	TRBJ1-1	TGTGCCAGCAGCGTAGGAGGGGCGCGAATGAACACTGAAGCTTTCTTT	CASSVGGARMNTEAFF
NA	TRBV20-1	NA	TRBJ1-1	TGCAGTGCTACCGGGGCAGGGTCAGCGGGGACTGAAGCTTTCTTT	CSATGAGSAGTEAFF
NA	TRBV6-1	NA	TRBJ1-5	TGTGCCAGCACCTCGGGGGTCTATAGCAATCAGCCCCAGCATTTT	CASTSGVYSNQPQHF
TRBD2	TRBV18	NA	TRBJ2-7	TGTGCCAGCTCACCAACCGGGACTAGCGGGAGCTACGAGCAGTACTTC	CASSPTGTSGSYEQYF
TRBD2	TRBV9	NA	TRBJ2-3	TGTGCCAGCAGCGTCGCTAGCGGGAGCACAGATACGCAGTATTTT	CASSVASGSTDTQYF
NA	TRBV28	NA	TRBJ1-2	TGTGCCAGCAGACCCCAGGGGTTGGATGGCTACACCTTC	CASRPQGLDGYTF
NA	TRBV6-6	NA	TRBJ2-3	TGTGCCAGCAGTTACGCAGGGGTTATGGATACGCAGTATTTT	CASSYAGVMDTQYF
TRBD2	TRBV28	NA	TRBJ2-7	TGTGCCAGCAGTTCCCTTCGGTCCAGCGGGAACGAGCAGTACTTC	CASSSLRSSGNEQYF
TRBD1	TRBV6-6	NA	TRBJ1-2	TGTGCCAGCAGGGCCAGGACAGGGGCGGGGGACTATGGCTACACCTTC	CASRARTGAGDYGYTF
TRBD1	TRBV6-5	few	TRBJ2-7	TGTGCCAGCAGTCCTCAGACAGGGTCCTACGAGCAGTACTTC	CASSPQTGSYEQYF
TRBD1	TRBV18	NA	TRBJ1-4	TGTGCCAGCTCTCCCGGGACAGGGGAGGATGAAAAACTGTTTTTT	CASSPGTGEDEKLFF
NA	TRBV6-2/TRBV6-3	NA	TRBJ2-7	TGTGCCAGCAGTTACCCGGCCTACGAGCAGTACTTC	CASSYPAYEQYF
NA	TRBV19	NA	TRBJ2-4	TGTGCCAGTAGTATTTGGGCTGGAACCAAAAACATTCAGTACTTC	CASSIWAGTKNIQYF
NA	TRBV5-6	NA	TRBJ1-2	TGTGCCAGCAGCCCAGATACATTTGGCTACACCTTC	CASSPDTFGYTF
NA	TRBV7-2	NA	TRBJ2-5	TGTGCCAGCAAAACCGGGAACCAAGAGACCCAGTACTTC	CASKTGNQETQYF
NA	TRBV18	NA	TRBJ2-7	TGTGCCAGCTCACCTCCGGCAGGGGGAGGCAGCTACGAGCAGTACTTC	CASSPPAGGGSYEQYF
NA	TRBV2	NA	TRBJ2-4	TGTGCCGTCCTTGGCAACCCGGGACGGATAAACATTCAGTACTTC	CAVLGNPGRINIQYF
TRBD2	TRBV2	NA	TRBJ2-1	TGTGCCAGCAGGAGGGGGACGGGGGGGCCCAATGAGCAGTTCTTC	CASRRGTGGPNEQFF
NA	TRBV2	NA	TRBJ1-2	TGTGCCAGCAGTGTTCTCCCCAGGGCCGGAGATGGCTACACCTTC	CASSVLPRAGDGYTF
NA	TRBV7-2	NA	TRBJ2-3	TGTGCCAGCAGCTTGACGTGGGCCGATACGCAGTATTTT	CASSLTWADTQYF
NA	TRBV9	NA	TRBJ1-1	TGTGCCAGCAGCCCGGGGGGGACAACGAACACTGAAGCTTTCTTT	CASSPGGTTNTEAFF
NA	TRBV3-1	NA	TRBJ1-2	TGTGCCAGCAGCCAAAGAGTTAACTATGGCTACACCTTC	CASSQRVNYGYTF
TRBD2	TRBV20-1	few	TRBJ2-2	TGCAGTGCCACCCTAGCGGGACACACCGGGGAGCTGTTTTTT	CSATLAGHTGELFF
NA	TRBV3-1	NA	TRBJ1-2	TGTGCCAGCAGTTACACCCGCCGGACAGTTAACTATGGCTACACCTTC	CASSYTRRTVNYGYTF
NA	TRBV10-3	NA	TRBJ1-2	TGTGCCATCAAGGGGGACACCTACGAACATGGCTACACCTTC	CAIKGDTYEHGYTF